Given below is one TCR beta chain in context. This clone's antigen is unknown. Base qualities are not recorded, but no much larger clone differs from it by a single base. Read against the paper, the sample's time point label means: about 28 days (+/-7) after the second vaccine dose. AZD1222 recipients with second doses at about 4 weeks or about 12 weeks were pooled, because spike-specific TCR depth and breadth did not differ between schedules. Vaccinee samples came from UK trials COV001 and COV002, including a single-blind randomized controlled phase 2/3 trial of AZD1222 (ChAdOx1 nCoV-19) in healthy adults. For TCRbeta chain sequencing, PBMC samples were collected from trial participants at day 0 and at day 28 after the second dose. From a lookup of the germline V gene, CDR1 and CDR2 are MRHNA and SNTAGT. The CDR3 starts with the cysteine, ends with the phenylalanine, and has 15 residues. Only CDR3 DNA is held: 45 bases, read in frame from base 1.

This entry comes from a study of T cell responses to AZD1222 COVID-19 vaccine (dated by TCRdb to the early 2020s). Regarding the study in general: TCR sequencing was performed for fewer than 250 trial participants, of whom approximately 200 were given two doses of AZD1222 and approximately 25 were given two doses of MenACWY control vaccine. Trial participants were enrolled into age subgroups of 18-55, 56-69 and 70-plus years, which contained approximately 150, 28 and 58 TCR-sequenced participants, respectively. Here is what the overall study found, with its caveats: Epitopes outside the regions mutated in the B.1.351 and B.1.1.7 variants were reportedly recognized by nearly half of the unique spike-specific TCRs. Most participants were white British and females outnumbered males, and the authors suggested that clonal diversity may have been underestimated. Only six AZD1222 recipients were SARS-CoV-2 seropositive at baseline, limiting conclusions about previously exposed vaccinees. The vaccine-associated CD4 TCRs covered the entire spike protein, and the dominant responses fell in regions 160-218 and 743-854. Because no day 14 peak-response samples were available, repertoires were characterized only after the peak T cell response. Spike-specific TCR breadth and depth rose significantly after two AZD1222 doses compared with day 0 and with MenACWY recipients. In the small 56-69-year group, the increase in depth fell short of significance, most likely because of low power.

The CDR3 regions of human TCRbeta chains were analyzed by immunosequencing. For the original study's pipeline: Repertoire TCRs were checked for matches against a reference library of SARS-CoV-2-specific TCRs that had been generated using the MIRA antigen-specificity platform. Breadth was defined as the fraction of unique TCRs that were SARS-CoV-2-associated, and depth was defined as the fraction of total T cells that were SARS-CoV-2-associated. Using the MIRA data, each spike-specific TCR was assigned both to the spike region to which the TCR was reactive and to a CD4 or CD8 class. Log10-transformed breadth and depth values were compared by one-way ANOVA with Sidak's multiple comparisons tests. This is the immuneACCESS table as TCRdb keeps it, with only in-frame sequences that have V and J called. A part of the clones is gone; compared with another copy, unresolved V genes explain less than half, and the rest is unexplained. V and J calls and clone size come straight from that table; D and trimming were deduced from the DNA. The sample data list 50,000 to 65,000 clones, and around 92% of these were observed just once. The ten largest clones add up to about 14% of the sample.

The source material was peripheral blood, sampled 28 days after the second AZD1222 dose. The sequence is built from TRBV6-4 and TRBJ1-6; TRBD1 could be the D gene, as 5 bases match. The sequence was collected from an adult who received the AZD1222 COVID-19 vaccine. The CDR3 loop reads CASSPTAGSNSPLHF. The base sequence is TGTGCATCATCCCCGACAGCCGGGAGTAATTCACCCCTCCACTTT.